The rows below give T cell receptor beta chains drawn from one sample of a study of CD8+CD57+ T cells in acquired aplastic anemia. Using its own MiXCR run on the reads, TCRdb lists one record per CDR3 protein. This sample has tens of thousands of distinct CDR3 sequences, with around two thirds found just once. Sequencing used sorted CD4+, CD8+, or CD8+CD57+ T cells (not recorded which) from PBMCs. These receptors were collected from a human donor in good health, serving as a control. CDR3s include the opening cysteine and the closing phenylalanine or tryptophan. Clone size is not always given. Where it is, it says once, few, many or a class for expanded clones.

clone_size | j_call | v_call | cdr3_aa
few | TRBJ1-2 | TRBV10-3 | CAISGGSPDYGYTF
once | TRBJ1-1 | TRBV15 | CATSGGLLNTEAFF
NA | TRBJ2-7 | TRBV2 | CASSFGQYYEQYF
NA | TRBJ2-5 | TRBV15 | CATSRDTVEETQYF
once | TRBJ2-6 | TRBV20-1 | CSASNFNTGANVLTF
NA | TRBJ2-7 | TRBV20-1 | CSVAQGSYEQYF
NA | TRBJ1-5 | TRBV2 | CASRGGVNQPQHF
few | TRBJ2-1 | TRBV15 | CATSRDNRARYNEQFF
NA | TRBJ2-1 | TRBV14 | CASSLYSGGTGANEQFF
NA | TRBJ1-2 | TRBV2 | CASSVGDGYTF
NA | TRBJ2-7 | TRBV12-3/TRBV12-4 | CASSPRDRDYEQYF
NA | TRBJ2-7 | TRBV5-1 | CASSLEPELGEQYF
NA | TRBJ2-1 | TRBV29-1 | CSVVAYNEQFF